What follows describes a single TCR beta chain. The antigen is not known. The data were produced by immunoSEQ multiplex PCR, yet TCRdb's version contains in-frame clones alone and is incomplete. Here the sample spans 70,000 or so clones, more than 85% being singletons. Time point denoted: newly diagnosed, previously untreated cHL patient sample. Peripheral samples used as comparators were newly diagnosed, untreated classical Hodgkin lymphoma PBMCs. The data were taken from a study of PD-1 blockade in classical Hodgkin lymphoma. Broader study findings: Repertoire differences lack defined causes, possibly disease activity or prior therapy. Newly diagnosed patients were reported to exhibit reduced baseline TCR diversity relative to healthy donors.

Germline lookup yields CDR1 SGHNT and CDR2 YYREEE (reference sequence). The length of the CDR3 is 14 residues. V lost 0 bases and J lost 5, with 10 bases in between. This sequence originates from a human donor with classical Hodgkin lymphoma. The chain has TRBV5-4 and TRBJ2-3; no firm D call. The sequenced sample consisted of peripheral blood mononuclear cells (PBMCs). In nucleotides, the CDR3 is TGTGCCAGCAGCTTGGGACTCATGGGAGATACGCAGTATTTT. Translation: CASSLGLMGDTQYF.